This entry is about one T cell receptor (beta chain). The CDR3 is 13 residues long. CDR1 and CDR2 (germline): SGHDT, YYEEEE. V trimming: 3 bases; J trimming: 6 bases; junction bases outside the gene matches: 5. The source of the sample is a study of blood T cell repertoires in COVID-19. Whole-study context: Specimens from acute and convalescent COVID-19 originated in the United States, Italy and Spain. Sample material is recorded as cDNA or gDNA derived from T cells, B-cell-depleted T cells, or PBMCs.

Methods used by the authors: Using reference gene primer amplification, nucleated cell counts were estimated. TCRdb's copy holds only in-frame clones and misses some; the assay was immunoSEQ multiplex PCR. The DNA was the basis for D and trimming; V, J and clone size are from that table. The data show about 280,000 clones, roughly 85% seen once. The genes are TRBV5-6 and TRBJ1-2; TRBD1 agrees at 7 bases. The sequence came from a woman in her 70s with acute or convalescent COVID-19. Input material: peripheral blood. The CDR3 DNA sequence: TGTGCCAGCAGCTGGAGGGGGCTGGATGGCTACACCTTC. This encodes CASSWRGLDGYTF.